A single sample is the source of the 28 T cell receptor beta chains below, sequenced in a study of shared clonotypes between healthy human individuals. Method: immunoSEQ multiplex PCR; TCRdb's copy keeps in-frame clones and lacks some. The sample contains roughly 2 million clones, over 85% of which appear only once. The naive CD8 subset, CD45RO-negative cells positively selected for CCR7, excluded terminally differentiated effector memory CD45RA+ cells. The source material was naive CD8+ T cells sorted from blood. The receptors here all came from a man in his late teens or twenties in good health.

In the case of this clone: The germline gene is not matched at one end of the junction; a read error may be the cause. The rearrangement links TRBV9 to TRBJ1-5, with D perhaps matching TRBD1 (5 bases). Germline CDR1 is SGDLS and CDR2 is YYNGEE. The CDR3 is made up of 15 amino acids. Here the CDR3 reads CARSGGGIVNQPQHF. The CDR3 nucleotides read TGTGCCAGGAGCGGCGGGGGGATCGTCAATCAGCCCCAGCATTTT.

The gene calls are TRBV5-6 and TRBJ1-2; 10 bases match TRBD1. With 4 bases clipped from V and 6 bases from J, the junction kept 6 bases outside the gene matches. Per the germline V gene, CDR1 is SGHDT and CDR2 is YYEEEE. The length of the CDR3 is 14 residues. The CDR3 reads CASSAGQGVHGYTF. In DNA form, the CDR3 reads TGTGCCAGCAGCGCCGGACAGGGGGTCCATGGCTACACCTTC.

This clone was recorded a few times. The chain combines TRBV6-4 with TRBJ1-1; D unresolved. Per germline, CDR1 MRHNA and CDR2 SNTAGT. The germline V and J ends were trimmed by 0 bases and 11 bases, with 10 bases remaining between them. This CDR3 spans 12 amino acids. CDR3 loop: CASSDSKGSAFF. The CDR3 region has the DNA TGTGCCAGCAGTGACTCGAAGGGATCCGCTTTCTTT.

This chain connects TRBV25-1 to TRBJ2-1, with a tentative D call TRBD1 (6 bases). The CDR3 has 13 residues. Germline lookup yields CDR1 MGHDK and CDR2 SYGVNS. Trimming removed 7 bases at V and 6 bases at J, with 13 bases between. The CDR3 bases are TGTGCCAGCACGGACTGGGGGCCCAATGAGCAGTTCTTC. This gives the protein CASTDWGPNEQFF.

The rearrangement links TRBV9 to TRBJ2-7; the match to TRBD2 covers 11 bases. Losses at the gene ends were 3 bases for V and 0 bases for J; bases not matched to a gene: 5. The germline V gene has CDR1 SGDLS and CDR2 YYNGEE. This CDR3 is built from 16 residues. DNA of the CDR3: TGTGCCAGCAGCGCGGGACTAGCGGCGAGCTCCTACGAGCAGTACTTC. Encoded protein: CASSAGLAASSYEQYF. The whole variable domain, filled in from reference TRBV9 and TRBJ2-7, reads DSGVTQTPKHLITATGQRVTLRCSPRSGDLSVYWYQQSLDQGLQFLIQYYNGEERAKGNILERFSAQQFPDLHSELNLSSLELGDSALYFCASSAGLAASSYEQYFGPGTRLTVT.

This CDR3 reads CASSLMGQGSEQYF. The DNA for the CDR3 is TGTGCCAGCAGTTTAATGGGACAGGGGTCCGAGCAGTACTTC. The rearrangement uses TRBV27 and TRBJ2-7; TRBD1 aligns across 10 bases. The CDR3 sequence is 14 residues long. Germline CDR1 reads MNHEY; CDR2 reads SMNVEV (reference sequence). V was clipped by 2 bases and J by 6 bases; unmatched bases: 4.

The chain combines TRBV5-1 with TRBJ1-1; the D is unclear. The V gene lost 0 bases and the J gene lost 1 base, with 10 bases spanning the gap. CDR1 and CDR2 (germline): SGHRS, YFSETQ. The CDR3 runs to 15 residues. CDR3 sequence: CASSLARVENTEAFF. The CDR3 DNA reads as TGCGCCAGCAGCTTGGCTCGGGTCGAGAACACTGAAGCTTTCTTT.

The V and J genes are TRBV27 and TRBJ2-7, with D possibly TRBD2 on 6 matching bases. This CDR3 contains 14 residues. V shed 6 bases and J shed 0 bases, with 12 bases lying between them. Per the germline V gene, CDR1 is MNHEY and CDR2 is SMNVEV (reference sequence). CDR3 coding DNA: TGTGCCAGCAGCCCGCTTAGCGGCTCCTACGAGCAGTACTTC. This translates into CASSPLSGSYEQYF.

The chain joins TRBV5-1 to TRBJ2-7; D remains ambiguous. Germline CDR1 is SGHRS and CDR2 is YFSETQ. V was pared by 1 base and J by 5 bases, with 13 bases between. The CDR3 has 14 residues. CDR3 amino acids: CASSLYGEPHEQYF. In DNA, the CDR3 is TGCGCCAGCAGCTTGTACGGAGAACCCCACGAGCAGTACTTC.

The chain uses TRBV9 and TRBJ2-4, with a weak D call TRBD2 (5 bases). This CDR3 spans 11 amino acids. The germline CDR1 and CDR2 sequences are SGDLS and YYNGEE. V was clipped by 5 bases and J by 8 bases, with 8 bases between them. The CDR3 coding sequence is TGTGCCAGCAGTCCCGGGGACATTCAGTACTTC. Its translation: CASSPGDIQYF.

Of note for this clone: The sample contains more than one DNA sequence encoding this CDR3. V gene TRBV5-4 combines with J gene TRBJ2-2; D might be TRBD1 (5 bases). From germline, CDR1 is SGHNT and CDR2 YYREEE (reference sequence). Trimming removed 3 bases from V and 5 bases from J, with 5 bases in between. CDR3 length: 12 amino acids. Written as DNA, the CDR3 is TGTGCCAGCAGCTCAGGGACCGGGGAGCTGTTTTTT. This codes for CASSSGTGELFF. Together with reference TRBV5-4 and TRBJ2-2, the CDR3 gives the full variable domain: ETGVTQSPTHLIKTRGQQVTLRCSSQSGHNTVSWYQQALGQGPQFIFQYYREEENGRGNFPPRFSGLQFPNYSSELNVNALELDDSALYLCASSSGTGELFFGEGSRLTVL.

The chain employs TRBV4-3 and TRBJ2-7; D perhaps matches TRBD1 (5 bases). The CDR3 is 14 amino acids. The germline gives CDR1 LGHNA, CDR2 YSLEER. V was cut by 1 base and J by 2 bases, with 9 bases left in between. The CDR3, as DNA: TGCGCCAGCAGCCAAGGTCCAGGGACCTACGAGCAGTACTTC. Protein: CASSQGPGTYEQYF.

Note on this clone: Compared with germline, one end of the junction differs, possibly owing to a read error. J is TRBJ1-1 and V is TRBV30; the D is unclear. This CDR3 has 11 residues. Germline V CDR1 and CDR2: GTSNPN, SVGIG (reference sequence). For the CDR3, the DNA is TGTGCCTGGGACGAGTACACGGAAGCTTTCTTT. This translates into CAWDEYTEAFF.

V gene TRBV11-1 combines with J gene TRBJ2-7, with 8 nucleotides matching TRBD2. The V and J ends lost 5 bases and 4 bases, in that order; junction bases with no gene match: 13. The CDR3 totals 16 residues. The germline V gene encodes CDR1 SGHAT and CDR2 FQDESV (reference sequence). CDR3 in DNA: TGTGCCAGCAGCATGCGAAAGGGACTAGGAGTGTACGAGCAGTACTTC. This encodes CASSMRKGLGVYEQYF.

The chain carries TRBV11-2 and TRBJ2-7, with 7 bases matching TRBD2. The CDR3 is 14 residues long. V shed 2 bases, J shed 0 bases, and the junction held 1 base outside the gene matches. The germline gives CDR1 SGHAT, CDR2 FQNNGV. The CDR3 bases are TGTGCCAGCAGCTTATGGGGGGGCTCCTACGAGCAGTACTTC. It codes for CASSLWGGSYEQYF.

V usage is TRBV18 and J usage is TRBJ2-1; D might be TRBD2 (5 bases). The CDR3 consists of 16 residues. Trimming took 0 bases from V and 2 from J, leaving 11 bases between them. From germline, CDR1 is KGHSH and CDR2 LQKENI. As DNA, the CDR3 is TGTGCCAGCTCACCACCTTCGGACTCTCCCTACAATGAGCAGTTCTTC. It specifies CASSPPSDSPYNEQFF.

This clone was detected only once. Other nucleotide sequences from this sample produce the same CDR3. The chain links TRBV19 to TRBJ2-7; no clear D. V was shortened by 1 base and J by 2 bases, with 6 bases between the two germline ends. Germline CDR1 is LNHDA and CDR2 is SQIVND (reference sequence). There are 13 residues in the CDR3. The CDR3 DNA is TGTGCCAGTAGTATAGGAGTAACCTACGAGCAGTACTTC. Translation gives CASSIGVTYEQYF.

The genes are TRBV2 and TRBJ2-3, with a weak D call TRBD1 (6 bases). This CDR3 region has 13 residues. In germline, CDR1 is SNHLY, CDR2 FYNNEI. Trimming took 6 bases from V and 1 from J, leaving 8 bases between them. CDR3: CASRWTGTDTQYF. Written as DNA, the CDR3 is TGTGCCAGCAGATGGACAGGCACAGATACGCAGTATTTT.

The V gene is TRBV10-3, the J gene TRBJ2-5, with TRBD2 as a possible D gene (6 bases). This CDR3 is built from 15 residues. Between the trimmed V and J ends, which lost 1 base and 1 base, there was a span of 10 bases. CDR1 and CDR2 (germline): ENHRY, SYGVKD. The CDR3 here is CAISEFGGGQETQYF. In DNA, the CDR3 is TGTGCCATCAGTGAGTTTGGGGGAGGCCAAGAGACCCAGTACTTC.

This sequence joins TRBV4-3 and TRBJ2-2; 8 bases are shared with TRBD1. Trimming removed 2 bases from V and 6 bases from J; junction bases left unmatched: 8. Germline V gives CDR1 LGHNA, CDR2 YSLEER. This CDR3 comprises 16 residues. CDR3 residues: CASSQYQGAVSGELFF. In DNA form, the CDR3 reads TGCGCCAGCAGCCAATACCAGGGGGCTGTATCCGGGGAGCTGTTTTTT.

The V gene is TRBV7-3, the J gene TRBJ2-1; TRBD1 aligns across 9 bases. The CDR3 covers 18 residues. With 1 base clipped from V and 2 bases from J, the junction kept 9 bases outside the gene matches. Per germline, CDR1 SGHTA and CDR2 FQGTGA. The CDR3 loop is CASSLNPGQGSPYNEQFF. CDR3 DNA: TGTGCCAGCAGCTTAAACCCGGGACAGGGCTCCCCCTACAATGAGCAGTTCTTC.

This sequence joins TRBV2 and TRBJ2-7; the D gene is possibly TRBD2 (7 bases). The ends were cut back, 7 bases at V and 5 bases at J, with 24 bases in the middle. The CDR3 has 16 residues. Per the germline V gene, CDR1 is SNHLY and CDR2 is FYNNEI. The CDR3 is CASTFPTAGAPNEQYF. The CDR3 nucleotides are TGTGCCAGCACCTTTCCCACGGCGGGGGCGCCTAACGAGCAGTACTTC.

The CDR3 region is CAWDLAQGGSPLHF. CDR3 in DNA: TGTGCCTGGGACCTCGCCCAGGGGGGGTCACCCCTCCACTTT. The chain employs TRBV30 and TRBJ1-6; 7 nucleotides align to TRBD1. The CDR3 totals 14 residues. V lost 5 bases and J lost 10; bases outside the gene matches: 11. The V gene's germline CDR1 is GTSNPN and CDR2 SVGIG (reference sequence).

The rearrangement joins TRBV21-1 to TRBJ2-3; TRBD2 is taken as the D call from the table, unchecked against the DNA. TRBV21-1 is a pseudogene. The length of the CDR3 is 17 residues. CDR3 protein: CASSPGAGGAETDTQYF. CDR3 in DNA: TGTGCCAGCAGCCCTGGAGCGGGAGGGGCCGAAACAGATACGCAGTATTTT.

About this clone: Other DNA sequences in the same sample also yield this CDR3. DNA for the CDR3: TGTGCCAGCAGCTTAGCGGGGAGTTACAATGAGCAGTTCTTC. Its translation: CASSLAGSYNEQFF. This chain uses TRBV7-2 with TRBJ2-1; D is perhaps TRBD2 (5 bases). Trimming left V 0 bases short and J 4 bases short, with 7 bases between. Germline loops: CDR1 SGHTA, CDR2 FQGNSA. This CDR3 contains 14 residues.

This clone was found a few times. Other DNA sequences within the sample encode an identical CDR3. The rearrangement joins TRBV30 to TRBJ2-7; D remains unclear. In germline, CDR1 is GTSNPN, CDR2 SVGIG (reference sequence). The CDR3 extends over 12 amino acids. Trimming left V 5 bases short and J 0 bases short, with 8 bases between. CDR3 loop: CAWSGPSYEQYF. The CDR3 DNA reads TGTGCCTGGTCCGGGCCCTCCTACGAGCAGTACTTC.

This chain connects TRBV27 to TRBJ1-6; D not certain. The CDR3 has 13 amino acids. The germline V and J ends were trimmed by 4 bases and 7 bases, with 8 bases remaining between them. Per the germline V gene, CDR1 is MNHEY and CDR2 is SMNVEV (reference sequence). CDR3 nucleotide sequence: TGTGCCAGCAGTTCGGGAGCCAATTCACCCCTCCACTTT. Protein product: CASSSGANSPLHF.

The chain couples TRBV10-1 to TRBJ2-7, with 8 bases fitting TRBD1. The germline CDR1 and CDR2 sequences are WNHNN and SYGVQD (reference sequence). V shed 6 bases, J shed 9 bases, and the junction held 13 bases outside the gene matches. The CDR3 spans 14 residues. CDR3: CASSRTGSYDGQYF. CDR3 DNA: TGCGCCAGCAGCAGGACAGGGTCTTACGATGGGCAGTACTTC.